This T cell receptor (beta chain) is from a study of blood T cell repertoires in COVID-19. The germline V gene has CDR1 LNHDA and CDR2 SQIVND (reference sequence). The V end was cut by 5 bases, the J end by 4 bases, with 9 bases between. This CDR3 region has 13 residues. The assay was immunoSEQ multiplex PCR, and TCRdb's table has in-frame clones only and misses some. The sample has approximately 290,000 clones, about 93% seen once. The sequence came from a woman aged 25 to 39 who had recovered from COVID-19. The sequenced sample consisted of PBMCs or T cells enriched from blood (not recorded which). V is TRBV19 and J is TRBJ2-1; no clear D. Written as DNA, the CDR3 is TGTGCCAGTAGTGTTACAGTTTACAATGAGCAGTTCTTC. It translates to CASSVTVYNEQFF.